The 29 T cell receptor beta chains given below trace back to one sample, sequenced in a study of blood T cell repertoires in COVID-19 (TCRdb year 2020). The receptor library was made with the immunoSEQ multiplex PCR assay. The source is immuneACCESS, and TCRdb retained only in-frame sequences with V and J called. Part of the clones is not carried over; for the studies checked, unresolved V genes explain less than half of this, and the remainder is unexplained. Present in this sample are roughly 280,000 clones, roughly 85% of which were seen just once. The ten biggest clones cover 8% to 13% of the sample. What was sequenced was peripheral blood. Every receptor here comes from a woman aged 65 to 85 with acute or convalescent COVID-19.

The chain joins TRBV11-2 to TRBJ2-5; tentatively, D is TRBD2 (6 bases). This CDR3 is built from 17 residues. From germline, CDR1 is SGHAT and CDR2 FQNNGV. Deletions cut 0 bases from V and 3 bases from J, with 17 bases between. The CDR3 sequence is CASSLDIAAAGEETQYF. The CDR3 DNA sequence: TGTGCCAGCAGCTTAGATATAGCGGCCGCCGGGGAAGAGACCCAGTACTTC.

This sequence joins TRBV3-1 (or the pseudogene TRBV3-2) and TRBJ2-1, with a tentative D call TRBD2 (5 bases). CDR3 size: 15 residues. V lost 4 bases and J lost 9, with 19 bases in between. Germline CDR1 LGHDT, CDR2 YNNKEL (reference sequence). In nucleotides, the CDR3 is TGTGCCAGCAGCCCCCCAAAGCTAGCATGGAGTGAGCAGTTCTTC. Translation gives CASSPPKLAWSEQFF.

The chain couples TRBV2 to TRBJ1-2, with D perhaps matching TRBD1 (6 bases). Germline CDR1 SNHLY, CDR2 FYNNEI. V dropped 7 bases and J dropped 8 bases, with 11 bases sitting between them. The CDR3 extends over 11 amino acids. The CDR3 sequence is CASTTGNGYTF. The DNA for the CDR3 is TGTGCCAGCACCACAGGGAACGGCTACACCTTC.

This clone has more than one count but fewer than ten. The genes are TRBV7-3 and TRBJ2-3, with D possibly matching TRBD1 (6 bases). The CDR3 runs 16 residues. Germline V gene sequence: CDR1 SGHTA, CDR2 FQGTGA. Trimming cost V 2 bases and J 1 base, with 13 bases left between them. The CDR3 coding sequence is TGTGCCAGCAGCTTAGGTACAGGGTCTCGCACAGATACGCAGTATTTT. Amino acid sequence: CASSLGTGSRTDTQYF.

The rearrangement links TRBV21-1 to TRBJ1-2. TRBV21-1 is classified as a pseudogene. The CDR3 contains 14 residues. CDR3 region: CASSGHIKNYGYTF. The CDR3 DNA sequence: TGTGCCAGCTCGGGTCATATAAAGAACTATGGCTACACCTTC.

The V call is TRBV5-1, the J call TRBJ2-4; possible D gene TRBD2, 6 bases. The V end was cut by 4 bases, the J end by 7 bases, with 15 bases between. This CDR3 has 14 residues. The germline V gene encodes CDR1 SGHRS and CDR2 YFSETQ. CDR3 sequence reads: CASSPDGGTNIQYF. The CDR3 nucleotides are TGCGCCAGCAGCCCAGACGGGGGAACTAACATTCAGTACTTC.

V is TRBV29-1 and J is TRBJ2-5, with D possibly TRBD1 on 6 matching bases. V lost 5 bases to trimming and J lost 5 bases, with 12 bases between them. The CDR3 is made up of 12 amino acids. The germline V gene encodes CDR1 SQVTM and CDR2 ANQGSEA. The CDR3 region has the DNA TGCAGCGTTCGCCAGGGACATGAGACCCAGTACTTC. The encoded protein is CSVRQGHETQYF.

The gene calls are TRBV28 and TRBJ2-3, with TRBD2 matching over 10 bases. Germline V gene lookup returns CDR1 MDHEN and CDR2 SYDVKM. The CDR3 extends over 16 amino acids. Trimming cost V 5 bases and J 4 bases; bases outside gene matches: 9. The chain's CDR3 is CASSASSGGRPDTQYF. The CDR3 bases are TGTGCCAGCAGTGCTAGTAGCGGGGGGAGGCCAGATACGCAGTATTTT.

This chain uses TRBV5-6 with TRBJ1-2; D is uncertain. Germline V gene sequence: CDR1 SGHDT, CDR2 YYEEEE. The germline V and J ends were trimmed by 0 bases and 0 bases, with 9 bases remaining between them. The CDR3 is 15 residues long. The CDR3 reads CASSLGARANYGYTF. The CDR3 region has the DNA TGTGCCAGCAGCTTGGGGGCACGAGCTAACTATGGCTACACCTTC.

The CDR3 region is CASSDRGGSDTQYF. In DNA, the CDR3 is TGTGCCAGCAGTGACCGGGGGGGCTCAGATACGCAGTATTTT. The rearrangement joins TRBV7-3 to TRBJ2-3; the match to TRBD2 covers 8 bases. The J segment lost 4 bases and the V segment lost 6 bases, leaving 6 bases of the junction unmatched. This CDR3 spans 14 amino acids. The V gene's germline CDR1 is SGHTA and CDR2 FQGTGA. The whole variable domain, filled in from reference TRBV7-3 and TRBJ2-3, reads GAGVSQTPSNKVTEKGKYVELRCDPISGHTALYWYRQSLGQGPEFLIYFQGTGAADDSGLPNDRFFAVRPEGSVSTLKIQRTERGDSAVYLCASSDRGGSDTQYFGPGTRLTVL.

The sample holds one count of this clone. The chain couples TRBV24-1 to TRBJ2-1, with TRBD1 matching over 10 bases. The germline V gene encodes CDR1 KGHDR and CDR2 SFDVKD. The CDR3 contains 12 residues. Trimming at V came to 9 bases and at J to 6 bases, leaving 1 base not matched to a gene. DNA of the CDR3: TGTGCCACCGGACAGGGGGGCAATGAGCAGTTCTTC. Protein: CATGQGGNEQFF.

The V gene is TRBV6-2 or TRBV6-3, the J gene TRBJ1-2, with D hard to call. V was cut by 5 bases and J by 4 bases, with 17 bases left in between. Looked up from germline, CDR1 is MNHEY and CDR2 is SVGEGT. The CDR3 spans 15 residues. In DNA form, the CDR3 reads TGTGCCAGCAGTAAATGGGAGCGACCCGTCTATGGCTACACCTTC. It encodes CASSKWERPVYGYTF.

CDR3 residues: CASSSGIDGYTF. CDR3 nucleotides: TGTGCCAGCAGTTCCGGGATAGATGGCTACACCTTC. The V and J genes are TRBV12-3 or TRBV12-4 and TRBJ1-2; D gene ambiguous. The V gene lost 4 bases and the J gene lost 6 bases, with 9 bases spanning the gap. The CDR3 has 12 residues.

This clone was seen only once. The chain joins TRBV5-5 to TRBJ1-1; tentatively, D is TRBD1 (5 bases). The CDR3 totals 13 residues. Germline-derived CDR1 and CDR2 are SGHKS and YYEKEE (reference sequence). The V end lost 1 base, the J end lost 4 bases, and 8 bases lay between the germline ends. The CDR3 protein is CASSLRQSTEAFF. The CDR3 bases are TGTGCCAGCAGCTTGCGACAGAGCACTGAAGCTTTCTTT.

The chain uses TRBV6-5 and TRBJ1-1, with unresolved D. CDR1 and CDR2 from the germline V gene are MNHEY and SVGAGI. V lost 4 bases and J 5 bases, leaving 11 bases between the germline ends. The CDR3 length is 13 residues. CDR3 residues: CASSSSSGTEAFF. The CDR3 DNA follows: TGTGCCAGCAGTTCCTCCTCGGGGACTGAAGCTTTCTTT.

V usage is TRBV9 and J usage is TRBJ1-3; a possible D gene is TRBD1 (6 bases). The CDR3 length is 15 residues. Germline lookup yields CDR1 SGDLS and CDR2 YYNGEE. Between the trimmed V and J ends, which lost 3 bases and 4 bases, there was a span of 14 bases. The CDR3 DNA follows: TGTGCCAGCAGCGGGAGAACAGGGCCCGGAAACACCATATATTTT. Its protein product is CASSGRTGPGNTIYF. Supplemented by reference TRBV9 and TRBJ1-3, the full variable domain reads DSGVTQTPKHLITATGQRVTLRCSPRSGDLSVYWYQQSLDQGLQFLIQYYNGEERAKGNILERFSAQQFPDLHSELNLSSLELGDSALYFCASSGRTGPGNTIYFGEGSWLTVV.

This clone was detected only once. The rearrangement uses TRBV19 and TRBJ1-2; maybe TRBD1 (6 bases). This CDR3 spans 12 amino acids. V lost 4 bases to trimming and J lost 6 bases, with 9 bases between them. Germline values: CDR1 LNHDA, CDR2 SQIVND (reference sequence). DNA for the CDR3: TGTGCCAGTAGTACCGGACAGCATGGCTACACCTTC. Protein product: CASSTGQHGYTF. The full variable domain, in which reference TRBV19 and TRBJ1-2 provide the parts outside the CDR3, is DGGITQSPKYLFRKEGQNVTLSCEQNLNHDAMYWYRQDPGQGLRLIYYSQIVNDFQKGDIAEGYSVSREKKESFPLTVTSAQKNPTAFYLCASSTGQHGYTFGSGTRLTVV.

The chain has TRBV7-8 and TRBJ1-1; D is unclear. The germline gives CDR1 SGHVS, CDR2 FQNEAQ. This CDR3 comprises 17 residues. Trimming shortened V by 3 bases and J by 8 bases, and 25 bases separated the two germline ends. In DNA, the CDR3 is TGTGCCAGCAGCTTGAGTATAGCGGGAGCCTCTTTTGGCGAAGCTTTCTTT. The encoded protein is CASSLSIAGASFGEAFF.

This chain connects TRBV6-2 or TRBV6-3 to TRBJ2-3; a possible D gene is TRBD2 (8 bases). CDR1 is MNHEY, CDR2 SVGEGT, per germline. The CDR3 length is 13 residues. Trimming cost V 5 bases and J 11 bases, with 17 bases left between them. The CDR3 is CASSTGGDRRQYF. The CDR3 DNA follows: TGTGCCAGCAGTACGGGGGGGGACAGACGGCAGTATTTT.

The CDR3 region has the DNA TGTGCCAGCAGTTACAGCAGGGGCCCGGAAAAACTGTTTTTT. Translation gives CASSYSRGPEKLFF. The chain links TRBV6-2 or TRBV6-3 to TRBJ1-4, with D tentatively TRBD1 (6 bases). This CDR3 spans 14 amino acids. Per the germline V gene, CDR1 is MNHEY and CDR2 is SVGEGT. The V end lost 2 bases, the J end lost 8 bases, and 12 bases lay between the germline ends.

CDR3 bases: TGTGCCAGCAGCCAAGGGACAGTACCCACAGATACGCAGTATTTT. It specifies CASSQGTVPTDTQYF. This rearrangement joins TRBV3-1 (or the pseudogene TRBV3-2) to TRBJ2-3, with D possibly TRBD1 on 6 matching bases. Trimming pared 1 base from V and 2 bases from J, leaving 10 bases between. Germline lookup yields CDR1 LGHDT and CDR2 YNNKEL (reference sequence). The CDR3 covers 15 residues.

The chain combines TRBV5-6 with TRBJ2-2, with 9 positions matching TRBD2. The CDR3 runs to 16 residues. Germline assignment: CDR1 SGHDT and CDR2 YYEEEE. The V and J ends lost 4 bases and 4 bases, in that order; junction bases with no gene match: 8. The CDR3 region has the DNA TGTGCCAGCAGCCCGGCGGGGGGGGCGGGCACCGGGGAGCTGTTTTTT. This sequence encodes CASSPAGGAGTGELFF.

The chain joins TRBV3-1 (or the pseudogene TRBV3-2) to TRBJ1-2; tentatively, D is TRBD1 (6 bases). The CDR3 contains 16 residues. Germline assignment: CDR1 LGHDT and CDR2 YNNKEL (reference sequence). V shed 6 bases and J shed 4 bases, with 21 bases lying between them. CDR3 nucleotides: TGTGCCAGCAGTTTCCATGGGCAGGGGATGAGCTATGGCTACACCTTC. This codes for CASSFHGQGMSYGYTF.

This clone was found once. The chain employs TRBV6-5 and TRBJ2-3, with D possibly being TRBD2 (5 bases). CDR1 is MNHEY, CDR2 SVGAGI, per germline. The CDR3 consists of 13 residues. With 2 bases removed from V and 5 bases from J, the gap between germline ends came to 8 bases. The CDR3 protein is CASSYVSGDTQYF. DNA of the CDR3: TGTGCCAGCAGTTACGTGAGCGGAGATACGCAGTATTTT.

The chain carries TRBV27 and TRBJ2-7; TRBD2 might be the D (6 bases). The V and J ends lost 5 bases and 4 bases respectively, with 27 bases between them. The CDR3 spans 18 residues. CDR1 is MNHEY, CDR2 SMNVEV, per germline (reference sequence). The CDR3: CASSTNPPRALGGYEQYF. For the CDR3, the DNA is TGTGCCAGCAGTACCAATCCCCCGAGGGCGCTCGGAGGGTACGAGCAGTACTTC.

This clone appeared a single time. The chain links TRBV2 to TRBJ2-3; D gene unclear. The CDR3 runs to 12 residues. Looked up from germline, CDR1 is SNHLY and CDR2 is FYNNEI. With 6 bases removed from V and 5 bases from J, the gap between germline ends came to 9 bases. For the CDR3, the DNA is TGTGCCAGCAGCCCAGAGGAAGATACGCAGTATTTT. Translated: CASSPEEDTQYF.

This clone was seen a handful of times. Distinct nucleotide sequences in the sample also encode this CDR3. The CDR3 region has the DNA TGTGCCAGCAGCCAAGGGACAGGGAATCAGCCCCAGCATTTT. It yields the protein CASSQGTGNQPQHF. The chain has TRBV3-1 (or the pseudogene TRBV3-2) and TRBJ1-5; TRBD1 aligns across 8 bases. The germline V gene encodes CDR1 LGHDT and CDR2 YNNKEL (reference sequence). There are 14 residues in the CDR3. V gave up 1 base and J gave up 4 bases; unmatched junction bases: 0.

The V gene is TRBV30, the J gene TRBJ1-6; possible D gene TRBD1, 5 bases. V was shortened by 0 bases and J by 9 bases, with 12 bases between the two germline ends. This CDR3 comprises 14 residues. Germline CDR1 GTSNPN, CDR2 SVGIG (reference sequence). The CDR3 coding sequence is TGTGCCTGGAGTGTAAGTCAGGGAATTTCACCCCTCCACTTT. It yields the protein CAWSVSQGISPLHF. The variable domain in full, completed from reference TRBV30 and TRBJ1-6, reads SQTIHQWPATLVQPVGSPLSLECTVEGTSNPNLYWYRQAAGRGLQLLFYSVGIGQISSEVPQNLSASRPQDRQFILSSKKLLLSDSGFYLCAWSVSQGISPLHFGNGTRLTVT.

This rearrangement joins TRBV27 to TRBJ2-5; D possibly corresponds to TRBD2 (5 bases). From germline, CDR1 is MNHEY and CDR2 SMNVEV (reference sequence). Trimming pared 2 bases from V and 1 base from J, leaving 8 bases between. The CDR3 totals 14 residues. CDR3 DNA sequence: TGTGCCAGCAGTTTAATGGGAGCCCAAGAGACCCAGTACTTC. This codes for CASSLMGAQETQYF.